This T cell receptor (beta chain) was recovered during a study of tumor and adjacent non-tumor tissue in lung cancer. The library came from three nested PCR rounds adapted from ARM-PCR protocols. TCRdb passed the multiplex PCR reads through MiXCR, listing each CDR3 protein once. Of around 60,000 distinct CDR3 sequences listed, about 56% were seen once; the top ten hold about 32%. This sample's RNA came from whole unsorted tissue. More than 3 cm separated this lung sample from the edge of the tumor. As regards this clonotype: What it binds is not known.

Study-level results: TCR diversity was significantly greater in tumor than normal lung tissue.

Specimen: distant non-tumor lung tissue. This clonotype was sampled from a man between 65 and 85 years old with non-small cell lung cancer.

In DNA, the CDR3 is TGCAATGGGAGGGGTCCCTCGAACACTGAAGCTTTCTTT. Encoded protein: CNGRGPSNTEAFF. The chain links TRBV20-1 to TRBJ1-1, with D maybe TRBD1 (5 bases). The germline V gene encodes CDR1 DFQATT and CDR2 SNEGSKA (reference sequence). The CDR3 consists of 13 residues.